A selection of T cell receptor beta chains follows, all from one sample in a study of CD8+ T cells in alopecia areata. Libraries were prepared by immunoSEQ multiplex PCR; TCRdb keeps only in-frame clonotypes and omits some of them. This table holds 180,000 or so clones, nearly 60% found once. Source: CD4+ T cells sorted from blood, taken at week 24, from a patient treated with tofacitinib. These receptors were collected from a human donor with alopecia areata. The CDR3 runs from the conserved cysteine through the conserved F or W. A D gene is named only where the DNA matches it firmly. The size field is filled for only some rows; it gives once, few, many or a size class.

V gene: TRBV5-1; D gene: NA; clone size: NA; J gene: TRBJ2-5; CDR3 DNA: TGCGCCAGCAGCTTGGTTTTGGGGTCGGCGGGGAAGAAAGAGACCCAGTACTTC; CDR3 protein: CASSLVLGSAGKKETQYF
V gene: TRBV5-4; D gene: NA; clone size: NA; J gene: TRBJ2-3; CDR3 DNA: TGTGCCAGCTTGTCGCAGGGCAACTCAGATACGCAGTATTTT; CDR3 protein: CASLSQGNSDTQYF
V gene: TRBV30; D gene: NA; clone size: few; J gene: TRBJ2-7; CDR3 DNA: TGTGCCTGGAGTCTACAGGGCTACGAGCAGTACTTC; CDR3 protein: CAWSLQGYEQYF
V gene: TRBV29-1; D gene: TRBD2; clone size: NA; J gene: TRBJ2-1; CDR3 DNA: TGCAGCGTCCCTACTAGCGGGTTTTACAATGAGCAGTTCTTC; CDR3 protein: CSVPTSGFYNEQFF
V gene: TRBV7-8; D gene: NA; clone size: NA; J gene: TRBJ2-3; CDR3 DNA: TGTGCCAGCAGCTTAGTAGGGGGGGCCGGAGATACGCAGTATTTT; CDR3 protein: CASSLVGGAGDTQYF
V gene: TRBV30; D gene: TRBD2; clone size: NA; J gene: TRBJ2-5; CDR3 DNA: TGTGCCTGGAGTGTGGGACTACTACAAGAGACCCAGTACTTC; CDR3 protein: CAWSVGLLQETQYF
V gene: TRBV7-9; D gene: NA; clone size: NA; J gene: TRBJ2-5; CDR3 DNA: TGTGCCAGCAGCTTTTCCGCTCAGACCCAGTACTTC; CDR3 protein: CASSFSAQTQYF
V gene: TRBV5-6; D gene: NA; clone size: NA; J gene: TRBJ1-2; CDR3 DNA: TGTGCCAGCAGCTTGCGGGACCCTTATGGCTACACCTTC; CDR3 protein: CASSLRDPYGYTF
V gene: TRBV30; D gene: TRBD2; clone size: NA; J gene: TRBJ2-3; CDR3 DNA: TGTGCCTGGAGTGTGGCTAGCGGGGCTGAAGATACGCAGTATTTT; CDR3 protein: CAWSVASGAEDTQYF
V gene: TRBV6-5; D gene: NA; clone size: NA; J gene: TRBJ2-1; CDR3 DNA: TGTGCCAGCACCCGGGACAAGTACAATGAGCAGTTCTTC; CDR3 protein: CASTRDKYNEQFF
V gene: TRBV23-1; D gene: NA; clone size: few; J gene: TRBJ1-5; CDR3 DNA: TGCGCCAGCAGTCAATCGCACAGGGAGGATAATCAGCCCCAGCATTTT; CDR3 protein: CASSQSHREDNQPQHF
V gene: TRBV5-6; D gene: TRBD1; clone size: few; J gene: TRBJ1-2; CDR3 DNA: TGTGCCAGCAGCCCCACTGCGGGACAGGGTTTCTATGGCTACACCTTC; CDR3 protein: CASSPTAGQGFYGYTF
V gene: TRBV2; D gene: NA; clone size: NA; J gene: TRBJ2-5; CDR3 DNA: TGTGCCACAGGTTCAGAGACCCAGTACTTC; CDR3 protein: CATGSETQYF
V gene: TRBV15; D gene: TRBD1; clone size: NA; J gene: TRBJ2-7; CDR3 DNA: TGTGCCACCAGTCTTAATGCCGGGACAGGGTCCTACGAGCAGTACTTC; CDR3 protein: CATSLNAGTGSYEQYF
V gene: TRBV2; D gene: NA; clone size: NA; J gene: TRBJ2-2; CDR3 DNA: TGTGCCAGCAAGAGGGGAACCGGGGAGCTGTTTTTT; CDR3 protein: CASKRGTGELFF
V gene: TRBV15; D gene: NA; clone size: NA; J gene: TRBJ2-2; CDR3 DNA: TGTGCCACCAGCATGGGGAGGAACACCGGGGAGCTGTTTTTT; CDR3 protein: CATSMGRNTGELFF
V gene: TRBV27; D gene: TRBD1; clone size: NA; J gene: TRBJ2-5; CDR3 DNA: TGTGCCAGCAGTCCGGCGACAGGGGGAGAGACCCAGTACTTC; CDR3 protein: CASSPATGGETQYF
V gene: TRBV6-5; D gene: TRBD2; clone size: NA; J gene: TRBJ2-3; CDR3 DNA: TGTGCCAGCAGTTCGGGACTAGCGGCTCGAGATACGCAGTATTTT; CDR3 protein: CASSSGLAARDTQYF
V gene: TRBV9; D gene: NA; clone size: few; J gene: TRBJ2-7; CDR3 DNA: TGTGCCAGCAGCGTAGATAACAGGGCAGGGTACAACGAGCAGTACTTC; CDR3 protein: CASSVDNRAGYNEQYF
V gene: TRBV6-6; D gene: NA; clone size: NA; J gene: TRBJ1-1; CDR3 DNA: TGTGCCAGCTGGGGTCTCAACACTGAAGCTTTCTTT; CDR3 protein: CASWGLNTEAFF
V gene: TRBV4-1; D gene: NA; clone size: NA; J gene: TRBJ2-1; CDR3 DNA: TGCGCCAGCAGCCAAGAGATCTGGGATCGGAACAATGAGCAGTTCTTC; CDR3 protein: CASSQEIWDRNNEQFF
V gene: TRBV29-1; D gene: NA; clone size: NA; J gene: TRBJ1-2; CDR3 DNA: TGCAGCGTTGAAGATTCTCAGACCTCGTACTATGGCTACACCTTC; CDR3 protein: CSVEDSQTSYYGYTF
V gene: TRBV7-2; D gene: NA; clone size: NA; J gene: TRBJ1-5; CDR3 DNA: TGTGCCAGCAGCTTATGGGGAGGTACGGGAAATCAGCCCCAGCATTTT; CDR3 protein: CASSLWGGTGNQPQHF
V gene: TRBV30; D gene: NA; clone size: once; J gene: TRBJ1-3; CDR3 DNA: TGTGCCTGGAGTTCGGTCCAGGGTCGATACACCATATATTTT; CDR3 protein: CAWSSVQGRYTIYF
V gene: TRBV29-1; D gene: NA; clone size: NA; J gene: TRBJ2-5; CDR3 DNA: TGCAGCGTTGAAGATCTGAGCGGCCAAGAGACCCAGTACTTC; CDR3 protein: CSVEDLSGQETQYF
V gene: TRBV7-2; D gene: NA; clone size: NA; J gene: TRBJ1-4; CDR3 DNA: TGTGCCAGCAGCTTAGGGGTCGAGGGGGAGACGTTTTTT; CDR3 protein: CASSLGVEGETFF
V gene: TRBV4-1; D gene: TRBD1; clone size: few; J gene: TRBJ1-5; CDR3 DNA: TGCGCCAGCAGCCAAGGGCTGGGACAGGCTCTAAGCAATCAGCCCCAGCATTTT; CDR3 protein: CASSQGLGQALSNQPQHF
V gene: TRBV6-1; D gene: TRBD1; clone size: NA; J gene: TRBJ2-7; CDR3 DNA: TGTGCCAGCAGGCCCGACAGGGCCTACGAGCAGTACTTC; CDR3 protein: CASRPDRAYEQYF
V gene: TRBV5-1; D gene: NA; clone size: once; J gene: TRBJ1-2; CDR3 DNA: TGCGCCAGCACCAATGGATTCGGCTACACCTTC; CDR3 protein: CASTNGFGYTF
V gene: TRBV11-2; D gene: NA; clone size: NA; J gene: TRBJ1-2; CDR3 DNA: TGTGCCAGCAGCTCGCAGACAGGCTATGGCTACACCTTC; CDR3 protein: CASSSQTGYGYTF
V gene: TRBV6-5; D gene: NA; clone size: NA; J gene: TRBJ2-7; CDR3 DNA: TGTGCCAGCAGTTACTCCCACCGGGGGTTGAGGGGCGAGCAGTACTTC; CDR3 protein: CASSYSHRGLRGEQYF
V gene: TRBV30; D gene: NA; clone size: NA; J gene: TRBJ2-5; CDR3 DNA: TGTGCCTGGAGTCCGGGGGCGGTTGAGACCCAGTACTTC; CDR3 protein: CAWSPGAVETQYF
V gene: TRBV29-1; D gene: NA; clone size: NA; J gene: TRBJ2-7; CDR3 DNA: TGCAGCGCCGGAAGGGGGGACTACGAGCAGTACTTC; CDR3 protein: CSAGRGDYEQYF
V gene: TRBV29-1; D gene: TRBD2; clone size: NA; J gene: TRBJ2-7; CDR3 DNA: TGCAGCGTTGCAAATAGCGGGAGTTCGCGGGAGCAGTACTTC; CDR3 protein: CSVANSGSSREQYF
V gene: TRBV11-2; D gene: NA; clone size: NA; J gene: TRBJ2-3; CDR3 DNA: TGTGCCAGCAGCTTAGTTCTAGCAGCCTCTGGGGATACGCAGTATTTT; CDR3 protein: CASSLVLAASGDTQYF
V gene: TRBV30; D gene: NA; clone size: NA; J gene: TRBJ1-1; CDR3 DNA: TGTGCCTGGAGCCCAATGGGACTCGCGAACACTGAAGCTTTCTTT; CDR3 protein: CAWSPMGLANTEAFF
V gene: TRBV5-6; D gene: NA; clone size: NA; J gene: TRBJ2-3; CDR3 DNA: TGTGCCAGCAGCTTCGGAGACAGAACAGATACGCAGTATTTT; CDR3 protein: CASSFGDRTDTQYF